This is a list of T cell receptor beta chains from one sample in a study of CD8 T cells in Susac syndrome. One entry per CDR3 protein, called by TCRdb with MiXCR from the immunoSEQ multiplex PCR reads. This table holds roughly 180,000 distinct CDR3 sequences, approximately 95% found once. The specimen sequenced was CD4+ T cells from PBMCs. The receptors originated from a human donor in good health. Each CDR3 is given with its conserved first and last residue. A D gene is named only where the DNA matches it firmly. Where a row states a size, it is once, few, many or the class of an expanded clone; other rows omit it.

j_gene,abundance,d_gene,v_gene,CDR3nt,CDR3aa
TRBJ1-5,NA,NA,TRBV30,TGTGCCGTAACTTACGGGGCTGGTCAGCCCCAGCATTTT,CAVTYGAGQPQHF
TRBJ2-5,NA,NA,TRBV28,TGTGCCAGCAGTTTATGGGCGACAGAGACCCAGTACTTC,CASSLWATETQYF
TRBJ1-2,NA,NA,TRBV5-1,TGCGCCAGCAGCTTGGGGCGGGACGCTAACTATGGCTACACCTTC,CASSLGRDANYGYTF
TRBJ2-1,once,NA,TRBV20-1,TGCAGTGCACCTAACAATGAGCAGTTCTTC,CSAPNNEQFF
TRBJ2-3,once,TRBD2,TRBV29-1,TGCAGCGGCCGGAGAGCGGGAGGGGGCACAGATACGCAGTATTTT,CSGRRAGGGTDTQYF
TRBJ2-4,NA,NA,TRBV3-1,TGTGCCAGCAGCCCCCCAGAAAACATTCAGTACTTC,CASSPPENIQYF
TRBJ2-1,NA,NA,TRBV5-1,TGCGCCAGCAGCTTGGGTCCTGACTCCTACAATGAGCAGTTCTTC,CASSLGPDSYNEQFF
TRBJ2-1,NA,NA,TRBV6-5,TGTGCCAGCAGGAAAAGCTACAATGAGCAGTTCTTC,CASRKSYNEQFF
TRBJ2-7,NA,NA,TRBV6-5,TGTGCCAGCAGTTACTCCTTGGACGGCTACGAGCAGTACTTC,CASSYSLDGYEQYF
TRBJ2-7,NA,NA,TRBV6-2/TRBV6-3,TGTGCCAGCAGGCCCCAGGGGACTCCCTACGAGCAGTACTTC,CASRPQGTPYEQYF
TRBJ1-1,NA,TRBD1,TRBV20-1,TGCAGTGCCGCCGGGTTCCAGGGGGCGTCAGCTACTGAAGCTTTCTTT,CSAAGFQGASATEAFF
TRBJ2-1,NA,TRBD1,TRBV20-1,TGCAGTTCTGATTCGGGACAGGGCTACAATGAGCAGTTCTTC,CSSDSGQGYNEQFF
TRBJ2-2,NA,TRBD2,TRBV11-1,TGTGCCAGCAGCCCATGGACTAGCGGGAGCATCGGGGAGCTGTTTTTT,CASSPWTSGSIGELFF
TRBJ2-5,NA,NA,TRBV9,TGTGCCAGCAGCGTAACCGCGGGACACTCAGGCCAGTACTTC,CASSVTAGHSGQYF
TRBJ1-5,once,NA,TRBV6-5,TGTGCCAGCAGTTACTCGAACAGGGCCCAATTCGAGCAGCCCCAGCATTTT,CASSYSNRAQFEQPQHF
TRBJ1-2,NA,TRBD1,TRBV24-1,TGTGCCACCAGTGAATCCGGGACAGCGACTAACTATGGCTACACCTTC,CATSESGTATNYGYTF